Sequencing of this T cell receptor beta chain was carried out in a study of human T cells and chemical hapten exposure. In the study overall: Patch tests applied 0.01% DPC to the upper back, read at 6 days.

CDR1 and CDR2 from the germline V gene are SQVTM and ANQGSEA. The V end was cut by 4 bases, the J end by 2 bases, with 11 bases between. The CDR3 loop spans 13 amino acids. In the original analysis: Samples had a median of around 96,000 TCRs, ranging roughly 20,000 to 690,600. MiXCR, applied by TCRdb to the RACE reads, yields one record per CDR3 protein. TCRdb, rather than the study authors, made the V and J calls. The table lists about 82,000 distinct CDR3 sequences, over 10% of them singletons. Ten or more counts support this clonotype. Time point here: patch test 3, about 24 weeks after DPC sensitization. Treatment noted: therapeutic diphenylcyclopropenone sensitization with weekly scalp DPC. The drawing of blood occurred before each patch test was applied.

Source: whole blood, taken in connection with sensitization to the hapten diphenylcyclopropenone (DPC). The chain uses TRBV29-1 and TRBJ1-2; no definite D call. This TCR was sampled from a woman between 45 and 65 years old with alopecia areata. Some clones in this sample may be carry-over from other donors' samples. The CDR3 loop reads CSVGHLPNYGYTF. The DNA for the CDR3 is TGCAGCGTTGGCCACCTCCCAAACTATGGCTACACCTTC.